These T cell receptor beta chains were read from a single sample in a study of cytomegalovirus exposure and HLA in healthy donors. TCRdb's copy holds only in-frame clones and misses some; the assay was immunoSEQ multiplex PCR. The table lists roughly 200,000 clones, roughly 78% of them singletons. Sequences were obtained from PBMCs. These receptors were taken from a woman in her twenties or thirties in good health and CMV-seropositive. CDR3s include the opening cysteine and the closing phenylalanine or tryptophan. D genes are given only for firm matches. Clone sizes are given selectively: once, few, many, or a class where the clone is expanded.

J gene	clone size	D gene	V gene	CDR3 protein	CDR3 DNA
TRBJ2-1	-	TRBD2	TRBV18	CASSPGIAGGISYNEQFF	TGTGCCAGCTCCCCCGGGATAGCGGGAGGTATATCCTACAATGAGCAGTTCTTC
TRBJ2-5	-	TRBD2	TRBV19	CASGTSGRIWETQYF	TGTGCCAGTGGAACTAGCGGGAGGATTTGGGAGACCCAGTACTTC
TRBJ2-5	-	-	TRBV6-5	CASSSRTRETQYF	TGTGCCAGCAGTAGCAGGACACGGGAGACCCAGTACTTC
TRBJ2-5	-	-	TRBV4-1	CASSQGLTGGQETQYF	TGCGCCAGCAGCCAAGGATTAACGGGGGGCCAGGAGACCCAGTACTTC
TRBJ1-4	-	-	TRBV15	CATSRGGGEREKLFF	TGTGCCACCAGCAGAGGAGGGGGGGAGCGTGAAAAACTGTTTTTT
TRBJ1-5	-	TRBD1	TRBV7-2	CASSFTRRHRDRVNQPQHF	TGTGCCAGCAGCTTTACTCGCAGGCACCGCGACAGGGTGAATCAGCCCCAGCATTTT
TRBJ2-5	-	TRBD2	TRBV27	CASSSPASGRLETQYF	TGTGCCAGCAGTTCCCCCGCTAGCGGGAGGCTGGAGACCCAGTACTTC
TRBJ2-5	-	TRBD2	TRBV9	CASSGIAGGPLETQYF	TGTGCCAGCAGCGGAATAGCGGGAGGGCCGTTAGAGACCCAGTACTTC
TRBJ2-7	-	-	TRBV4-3	CASSQDRHRSYEQYF	TGCGCCAGCAGCCAAGACAGACACCGGTCCTACGAGCAGTACTTC
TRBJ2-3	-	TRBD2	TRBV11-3	CASSLELAPDTQYF	TGTGCCAGCAGCTTAGAACTAGCGCCAGATACGCAGTATTTT
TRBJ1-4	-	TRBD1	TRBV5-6	CASTVGTEGLANEKLFF	TGTGCCAGCACCGTCGGGACAGAGGGCTTAGCTAATGAAAAACTGTTTTTT
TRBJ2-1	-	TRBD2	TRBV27	CASTFGGSYNEQFF	TGTGCCAGCACTTTCGGGGGGAGTTACAATGAGCAGTTCTTC
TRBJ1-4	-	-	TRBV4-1	CASSQGQGANEKLFF	TGCGCCAGCAGCCAGGGGCAGGGTGCTAATGAAAAACTGTTTTTT
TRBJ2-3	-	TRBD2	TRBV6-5	CASTQAGGTDTQYF	TGTGCCAGCACACAAGCGGGGGGCACAGATACGCAGTATTTT
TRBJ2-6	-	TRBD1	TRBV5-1	CASSMRYRGSGANVLTF	TGCGCCAGCAGCATGAGGTACAGGGGCTCTGGGGCCAACGTCCTGACTTTC
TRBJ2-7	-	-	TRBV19	CASSIGRGLYEQYF	TGTGCCAGTAGTATAGGCAGGGGCCTCTACGAGCAGTACTTC
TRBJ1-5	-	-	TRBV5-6	CASSAGQPPGPQHF	TGTGCCAGCAGCGCTGGACAGCCTCCGGGGCCCCAGCATTTT
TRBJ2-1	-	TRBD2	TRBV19	CASSSRLAVRYNEQFF	TGTGCCAGTAGTTCCCGACTAGCGGTTAGGTACAATGAGCAGTTCTTC
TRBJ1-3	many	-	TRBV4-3	CASSQDVGGSVITIYF	TGCGCCAGCAGCCAAGATGTTGGAGGATCGGTAATCACCATATATTTT
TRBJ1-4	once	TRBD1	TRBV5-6	CASSSRGTGSLGEKLFF	TGTGCCAGCAGTTCCCGGGGGACAGGGAGTTTAGGTGAAAAACTGTTTTTT